This T cell receptor (beta chain) was retrieved from a study of T cell changes during pregnancy in multiple sclerosis. This CDR3 has 15 amino acids. V was clipped by 6 bases and J by 2 bases; unmatched bases: 7. Germline lookup yields CDR1 SGHAT and CDR2 FQNNGV. Generated by immunoSEQ multiplex PCR, the TCRdb table keeps only in-frame clones and is missing some. The data show 90,000 to 95,000 clones, about 94% seen once. This clone has just a few counts. The TCR originated in a female donor with multiple sclerosis, enrolled in a pregnancy study. This chain joins TRBV11-2 and TRBJ2-7; 10 positions match TRBD1. Sequencing was performed on peripheral blood, taken in the third trimester of pregnancy. CDR3 amino acids: CASSPGTGAPYEQYF. The CDR3 DNA reads as TGTGCCAGCAGTCCCGGGACAGGGGCCCCCTACGAGCAGTACTTC.